Following are 11 T cell receptor beta chains from one sample sequenced in a study of T-cell memory formation after mild COVID-19. MiXCR, run by TCRdb on the 5' RACE reads, gives a single entry per CDR3 protein. This repertoire shows tens of thousands of distinct CDR3 sequences, roughly 26% found once; its top ten account for 43%. The sample consisted of PBMCs or a T cell subset sorted from them (not recorded which). These TCRs come from a man in his late teens or twenties who had mild COVID-19 (a few samples of this study predate the infection). Cell type and time point are not known.

This clonotype was observed a few times. This rearrangement joins TRBV3-1 to TRBJ2-1, with 9 bases matching TRBD2. The CDR3 runs 17 residues. Germline CDR1 reads LGHDT; CDR2 reads YNNKEL (reference sequence). J gave up 9 bases and V 0 bases, and 12 bases lay outside the gene matches. In DNA, the CDR3 is TGTGCCAGCAGCCAAGACTTGTTTGCGGGGGGGCCTGGTGAGCAGTTCTTC. Amino acid sequence: CASSQDLFAGGPGEQFF.

The chain combines TRBV6-5 with TRBJ1-6; D remains ambiguous. There are 13 residues in the CDR3. V gave up 6 bases and J gave up 10 bases, with 13 bases separating them. Germline V CDR1 and CDR2: MNHEY, SVGAGI. CDR3 in DNA: TGTGCCAGCAGCCTAGGGTCAGAATCACCCCTCCACTTT. Protein sequence: CASSLGSESPLHF.

The J gene is TRBJ2-7, the V gene TRBV3-1, with 10 positions matching TRBD1. This CDR3 spans 14 amino acids. The germline V gene has CDR1 LGHDT and CDR2 YNNKEL (reference sequence). The trim removed 3 bases at V and 4 bases at J, leaving 3 bases unmatched. The CDR3 loop is CASSQGQGIYEQYF. The CDR3 region has the DNA TGTGCCAGCAGCCAGGGACAGGGGATATACGAGCAGTACTTC.

The chain couples TRBV4-1 to TRBJ1-2; D is ambiguous. Germline V gene sequence: CDR1 MGHRA, CDR2 YSYEKL. The length of the CDR3 is 14 residues. V was shortened by 0 bases and J by 5 bases, with 10 bases between the two germline ends. CDR3 residues: CASSQEGHSYGYTF. In nucleotides, the CDR3 is TGCGCCAGCAGCCAAGAAGGCCACTCTTATGGCTACACCTTC.

This clonotype showed up just a few times. The genes are TRBV10-3 and TRBJ2-7; no firm D call. CDR3 length: 14 amino acids. With 11 bases removed from V and 3 bases from J, the gap between germline ends came to 20 bases. Germline values: CDR1 ENHRY, CDR2 SYGVKD. The DNA for the CDR3 is TGTGCCTCCAACGACCGGGCCGGCGACTACGAGCAGTACGTC. It encodes CASNDRAGDYEQYV.

This clonotype was counted at least ten times. CDR3 sequence: CASSPGSPSTDTQYF. In DNA form, the CDR3 reads TGCGCCAGCAGCCCAGGAAGCCCTAGCACAGATACGCAGTATTTT. The chain links TRBV4-1 to TRBJ2-3; D is undetermined. The V end lost 4 bases, the J end lost 0 bases, and 11 bases lay between the germline ends. The CDR3 spans 15 residues. Germline V CDR1 and CDR2: MGHRA, YSYEKL.

This clonotype came up a few times. This chain links TRBV29-1 with TRBJ2-7, with D hard to call. The CDR3 has 13 amino acids. The germline CDR1 and CDR2 sequences are SQVTM and ANQGSEA. Trimming took off 6 bases at V and 0 bases at J, with 12 bases between the two ends. CDR3 amino acids: CSVELLDSYEQYF. The DNA for the CDR3 is TGCAGCGTCGAGCTACTGGACTCCTACGAGCAGTACTTC.

The chain carries TRBV28 and TRBJ2-3, with TRBD1 as a possible D gene (5 bases). Deletions cut 2 bases from V and 2 bases from J, with 11 bases between. The CDR3 is 15 residues long. Germline loops: CDR1 MDHEN, CDR2 SYDVKM. CDR3 sequence (DNA): TGTGCCAGCAGTTTAGGGGCAACCTTCACAGATACGCAGTATTTT. This gives the protein CASSLGATFTDTQYF.

The chain joins TRBV11-1 to TRBJ2-5, with a possible D match to TRBD2 (7 bases). Germline CDR1 reads SGHAT; CDR2 reads FQDESV (reference sequence). This CDR3 has 15 residues. V shed 5 bases and J shed 5 bases, with 18 bases lying between them. This CDR3 reads CASSASAGAGETQYF. The CDR3 nucleotides are TGTGCCAGCAGCGCCTCTGCGGGGGCTGGGGAGACCCAGTACTTC.

The chain carries TRBV7-9 and TRBJ2-2; the D gene is possibly TRBD1 (5 bases). The CDR3 is 15 residues long. Looked up from germline, CDR1 is SEHNR and CDR2 is FQNEAQ (reference sequence). V shed 4 bases and J shed 6 bases, with 15 bases lying between them. As DNA, the CDR3 is TGTGCCAGCAGCTCATTACGTAGGGGCTCCGGGGAGCTGTTTTTT. This encodes CASSSLRRGSGELFF.

This clonotype was counted between two and nine times. This chain uses TRBV29-1 with TRBJ2-5; D is undetermined. V lost 4 bases, J lost 9 bases, and 12 bases lay in between. CDR1 is SQVTM and CDR2 is ANQGSEA in the germline V gene. This CDR3 is 11 amino acids long. The CDR3 sequence is CSVATLGSQYF. The CDR3 DNA reads TGCAGCGTTGCGACATTGGGGTCCCAGTACTTC.